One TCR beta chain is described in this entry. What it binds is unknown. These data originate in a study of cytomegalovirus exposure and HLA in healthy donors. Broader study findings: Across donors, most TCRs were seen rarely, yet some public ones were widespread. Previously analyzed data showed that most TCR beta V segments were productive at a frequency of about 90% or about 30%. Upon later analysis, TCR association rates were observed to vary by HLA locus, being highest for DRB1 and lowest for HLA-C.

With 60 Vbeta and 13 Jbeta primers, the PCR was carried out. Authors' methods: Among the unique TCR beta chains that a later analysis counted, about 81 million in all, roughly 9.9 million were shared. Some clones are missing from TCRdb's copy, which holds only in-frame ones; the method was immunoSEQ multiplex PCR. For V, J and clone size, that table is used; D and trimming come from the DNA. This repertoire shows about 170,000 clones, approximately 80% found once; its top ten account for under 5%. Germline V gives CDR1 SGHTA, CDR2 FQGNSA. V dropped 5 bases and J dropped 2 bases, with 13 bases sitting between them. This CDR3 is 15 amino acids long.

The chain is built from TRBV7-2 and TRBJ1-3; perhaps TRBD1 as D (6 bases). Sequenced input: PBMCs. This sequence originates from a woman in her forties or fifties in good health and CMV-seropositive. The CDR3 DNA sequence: TGTGCCAGCAGCCTGAGCGGGGGCACTGGAAACACCATATATTTT. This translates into CASSLSGGTGNTIYF.